This is a list of T cell receptor beta chains from one sample in a study of blood T cell repertoires in COVID-19. TCRdb's table, derived via immunoSEQ multiplex PCR, lists solely in-frame clones and lacks some. The table lists about 100,000 clones, almost 80% of them singletons. Sequencing was done on a sample of peripheral blood. The receptors were gathered from a woman in her seventies with acute or convalescent COVID-19. The CDR3 runs from the conserved cysteine through the conserved F or W.

CDR3 protein	J gene	V gene
CASISSGGEVKTQYF	TRBJ2-5	TRBV28
CASSQDRLAGPGELFF	TRBJ2-2	TRBV3-1/TRBV3-2
CASSAVLLQANYGYTF	TRBJ1-2	TRBV10-2
CASSSQDDRFIFKPYEQYF	TRBJ2-7	TRBV7-9
CAWSFGTGYVGEAFF	TRBJ1-1	TRBV30
CASSELDSGTDTQYF	TRBJ2-3	TRBV6-1
CASTRTPGSGTEAFF	TRBJ1-1	TRBV6-5
CASSPRQGFTEAFF	TRBJ1-1	TRBV5-1
CASSRQMNTEAFF	TRBJ1-1	TRBV19
CASSLTAGGYEQYF	TRBJ2-7	TRBV7-3
CAISEFGGRTEAFF	TRBJ1-1	TRBV10-3
CSASNRGFNYGYTF	TRBJ1-2	TRBV20-1
CASAVIPYTGELFF	TRBJ2-2	TRBV5-1
CASSYSGEINTGELFF	TRBJ2-2	TRBV10-2
CASSPLEQPQHF	TRBJ1-5	TRBV12-3/TRBV12-4
CASSTQGSTEAFF	TRBJ1-1	TRBV19
CAIRTQENYGYTF	TRBJ1-2	TRBV10-3
CASSLTGQGTEAFF	TRBJ1-1	TRBV7-2
CASSETRTGGKAFF	TRBJ1-1	TRBV6-1
CASSTGQGVGKNIQYF	TRBJ2-4	TRBV2
CASNRREGMYGYTF	TRBJ1-2	TRBV6-5
CASNWGSQGERKAGELFF	TRBJ2-2	TRBV2
CASSQDQNQPQHF	TRBJ1-5	TRBV4-3
CASSWGQGELETQYF	TRBJ2-5	TRBV7-9
CASTPGGDNSPLHF	TRBJ1-6	TRBV25-1
CASSGSGTSRNEQFF	TRBJ2-1	TRBV9
CASSWGQGVYGYTF	TRBJ1-2	TRBV7-2
CASRTDSYGYTF	TRBJ1-2	TRBV2